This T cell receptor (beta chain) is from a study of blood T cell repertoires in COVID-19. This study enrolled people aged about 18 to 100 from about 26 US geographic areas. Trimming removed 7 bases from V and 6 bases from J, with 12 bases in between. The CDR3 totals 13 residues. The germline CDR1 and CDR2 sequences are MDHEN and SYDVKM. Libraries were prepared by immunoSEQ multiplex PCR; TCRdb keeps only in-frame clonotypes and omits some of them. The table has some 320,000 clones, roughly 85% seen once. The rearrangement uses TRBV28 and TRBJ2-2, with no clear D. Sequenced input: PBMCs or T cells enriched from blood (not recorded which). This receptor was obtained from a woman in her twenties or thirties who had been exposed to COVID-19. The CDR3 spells CASTASWPGELFF. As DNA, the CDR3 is TGTGCCAGCACCGCATCCTGGCCCGGGGAGCTGTTTTTT.